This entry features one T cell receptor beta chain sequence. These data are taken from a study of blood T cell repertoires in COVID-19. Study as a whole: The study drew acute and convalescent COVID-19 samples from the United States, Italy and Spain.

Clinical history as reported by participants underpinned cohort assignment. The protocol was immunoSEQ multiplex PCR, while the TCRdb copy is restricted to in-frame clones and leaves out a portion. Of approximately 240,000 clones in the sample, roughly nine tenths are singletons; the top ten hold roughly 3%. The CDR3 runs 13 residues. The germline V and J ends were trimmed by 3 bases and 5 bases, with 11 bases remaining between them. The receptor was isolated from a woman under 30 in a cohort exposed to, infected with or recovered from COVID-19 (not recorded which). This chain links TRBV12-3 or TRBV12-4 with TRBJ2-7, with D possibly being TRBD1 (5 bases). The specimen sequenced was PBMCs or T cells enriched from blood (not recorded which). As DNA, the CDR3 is TGTGCCAGCAGTTTGAGACAGTCCGACGAGCAGTACTTC. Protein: CASSLRQSDEQYF.